These 7 T cell receptor beta chains came from one sample sequenced in a study of blood T cell repertoires in COVID-19. Some clones are missing from TCRdb's copy, which holds only in-frame ones; the method was immunoSEQ multiplex PCR. The data contain just over 90,000 clones, about 90% of them singletons. Material for sequencing was peripheral blood. The receptor source for this set is a human donor with active COVID-19. The donor label of this sample is uncertain.

The chain has TRBV3-1 (or the pseudogene TRBV3-2) and TRBJ2-4; D is uncertain. V was pared by 4 bases and J by 2 bases, with 15 bases between. The CDR3 is 16 residues long. CDR1 and CDR2 from the germline V gene are LGHDT and YNNKEL (reference sequence). CDR3 nucleotide sequence: TGTGCCAGCAGCCCTTTCGCCGTGGCTTCCAAAAACATTCAGTACTTC. Its protein is CASSPFAVASKNIQYF.

This chain links TRBV6-5 with TRBJ2-2; D is perhaps TRBD1 (6 bases). The germline V gene has CDR1 MNHEY and CDR2 SVGAGI. Trimming took off 4 bases at V and 4 bases at J, with 16 bases between the two ends. The CDR3 has 16 amino acids. This CDR3 reads CASSSRTVRGTGELFF. The CDR3 DNA reads as TGTGCCAGCAGTTCCCGGACAGTCAGAGGCACCGGGGAGCTGTTTTTT.

CDR3 in amino acids: CASSSVRENTEAFF. The DNA of the CDR3 is TGTGCCAGCAGTTCAGTCAGGGAGAACACTGAAGCTTTCTTT. This rearrangement joins TRBV6-5 to TRBJ1-1; tentatively, D is TRBD1 (5 bases). The CDR3 extends over 14 amino acids. Germline CDR1 and CDR2: MNHEY and SVGAGI. Trimming took 4 bases from V and 1 from J, leaving 10 bases between them.

This chain links TRBV4-3 with TRBJ2-3; D ambiguous. CDR3 length: 18 residues. Germline lookup yields CDR1 LGHNA and CDR2 YSLEER. The V and J ends lost 0 bases and 0 bases respectively, with 16 bases between them. Here the CDR3 DNA reads TGCGCCAGCAGCCAAGATCTCGTCAGCCCGGAGAGCACAGATACGCAGTATTTT. Translated: CASSQDLVSPESTDTQYF.

This chain connects TRBV6-5 to TRBJ2-7, with D perhaps matching TRBD2 (6 bases). CDR1 MNHEY and CDR2 SVGAGI come from the germline V gene. The CDR3 has 11 amino acids. The ends were cut back, 7 bases at V and 5 bases at J, with 9 bases in the middle. The CDR3 sequence: CASTGGDEQYF. The CDR3 bases are TGTGCCAGCACTGGAGGGGACGAGCAGTACTTC.

The chain has TRBV11-2 and TRBJ1-3; TRBD1 matches at 7 bases. Losses at the gene ends were 4 bases for V and 0 bases for J; bases not matched to a gene: 6. CDR3 size: 16 residues. The germline V gene has CDR1 SGHAT and CDR2 FQNNGV. The CDR3 DNA reads as TGTGCCAGCAGCTCCGCAGGGACAGCCTCTGGAAACACCATATATTTT. Its protein is CASSSAGTASGNTIYF.

V usage is TRBV14 and J usage is TRBJ2-2; D is ambiguous. The CDR3 extends over 15 amino acids. With 1 base removed from V and 0 bases from J, the gap between germline ends came to 6 bases. Germline loops: CDR1 SGHDN, CDR2 FVKESK. The CDR3 spells CASSQALANTGELFF. CDR3 coding DNA: TGTGCCAGCAGCCAAGCTCTAGCGAACACCGGGGAGCTGTTTTTT. Full variable domain (remainder filled in from reference TRBV14 and TRBJ2-2): EAGVTQFPSHSVIEKGQTVTLRCDPISGHDNLYWYRRVMGKEIKFLLHFVKESKQDESGMPNNRFLAERTGGTYSTLKVQPAELEDSGVYFCASSQALANTGELFFGEGSRLTVL.